This T cell receptor beta chain is from a study of T cell responses to AZD1222 COVID-19 vaccine. Losses at the gene ends were 3 bases for V and 5 bases for J; bases not matched to a gene: 6. CDR3 length: 14 residues. The V gene's germline CDR1 is MNHEY and CDR2 SVGAGI. Comment on this clone: Its antigen is unidentified.

Broader study findings: Repertoire samples came only from after the peak T cell response. Spike-specific TCR breadth and depth grew following two AZD1222 doses.

Assay used: immunoSEQ multiplex PCR; TCRdb lists only in-frame clones, some missing. Of 80,000 to 100,000 clones in the sample, more than 85% were seen once. The receptor was isolated from an adult in good health. The sample consisted of peripheral blood, taken on day 0 of AZD1222 vaccination. The chain employs TRBV6-5 and TRBJ2-5, with TRBD2 matching over 7 bases. CDR3 DNA sequence: TGTGCCAGCAGTTATCGGGCGGGGGACGAGACCCAGTACTTC. Translating it yields CASSYRAGDETQYF.